Listed below are T cell receptor beta chains from one sample, sequenced in a study of PD-1 blockade in classical Hodgkin lymphoma. Repertoires were generated with immunoSEQ multiplex PCR, while TCRdb's copy carries only in-frame clones and drops some. This sample has more than 30,000 clones, with 70% to 85% found just once. This material consisted of peripheral blood mononuclear cells (PBMCs), taken before the fourth cycle of nivolumab. All receptors derive from a human donor with classical Hodgkin lymphoma. Each CDR3 is given with its conserved first and last residue. Each record gives: J gene, V gene, CDR3 length, CDR3 protein.

>TRBJ1-1|TRBV6-5|14
CASSYEGAVTEAFF
>TRBJ2-3|TRBV7-2|16
CASSSVGTAIGGTQYF
>TRBJ2-1|TRBV19|16
CASSEVGLAGLREQFF
>TRBJ2-7|TRBV15|12
CATSSPRDEQYF
>TRBJ2-3|TRBV7-2|14
CATWDRMSTDTQYF
>TRBJ2-1|TRBV27|14
CASMSWSSYNEQFF
>TRBJ1-2|TRBV7-9|15
CASSGTGQINYGYTF
>TRBJ1-1|TRBV19|13
CASSKTGRTEAFF
>TRBJ1-4|TRBV15|16
CATSSGTEGPNEKLFF
>TRBJ2-1|TRBV7-2|17
CASSLLAGGHSYNEQFF
>TRBJ1-6|TRBV27|15
CASSLFGNVGSPLHF
>TRBJ2-5|TRBV14|10
CASEEETQYF
>TRBJ2-7|TRBV7-2|17
CASSLEGPRDRGYEQYF
>TRBJ1-1|TRBV5-1|15
CASSFLGRTVVEAFF
>TRBJ1-6|TRBV19|15
CASSPRPGLNSPLHF
>TRBJ2-7|TRBV5-6|15
CASSRQQGYSYEQYF
>TRBJ1-3|TRBV4-3|15
CASSRGTSSGNTIYF
>TRBJ2-3|TRBV7-2|14
CASSLVAGGDTQYF
>TRBJ1-2|TRBV27|13
CASSLGQGDGYTF
>TRBJ2-1|TRBV28|12
CASSRGLLEQFF
>TRBJ1-2|TRBV7-6|16
CASSLAPGAPNYGYTF
>TRBJ2-7|TRBV11-1|12
CASSSTYYEQYF
>TRBJ1-2|TRBV7-7|16
CASSLIRDNSNYGYTF
>TRBJ1-1|TRBV5-4|11
CASSTNTEAFF
>TRBJ2-7|TRBV9|13
CASSVTVGGEQYF
>TRBJ2-3|TRBV11-2|18
CASSLGRLAGRFTDTQYF
>TRBJ1-4|TRBV27|14
CASSLWQGAAELFF
>TRBJ1-3|TRBV19|15
CASSRAQEAGNTIYF
>TRBJ2-2|TRBV19|15
CASSTTPGNTGELFF
>TRBJ1-1|TRBV18|15
CASSPIAGPYTEAFF
>TRBJ1-2|TRBV4-3|16
CASSQDSQGAINGYTF
>TRBJ1-2|TRBV5-1|15
CASRSGTRSNYGYTF
>TRBJ2-1|TRBV27|17
CASSFISGLGSYNEQFF
>TRBJ2-5|TRBV2|17
CASIALRMDVSTGTQYF
>TRBJ1-3|TRBV30|11
CAWSVGNTIYF
>TRBJ2-1|TRBV10-3|16
CAISVGGGSSYNEQFF
>TRBJ2-2|TRBV9|15
CASSVGVIEGGELFF
>TRBJ1-1|TRBV15|16
CATSRTDRGPNTEAFF
>TRBJ1-4|TRBV4-3|15
CASSQGQYSNEKLFF
>TRBJ2-7|TRBV5-6|12
CASSLDSNEQYF
>TRBJ1-4|TRBV4-1|14
CASSQGSWNEKLFF
>TRBJ2-1|TRBV27|15
CASNLGTSGAPEQFF
>TRBJ1-2|TRBV4-1|14
CASSLNRGEDGYTF
>TRBJ1-5|TRBV7-9|14
CASSLGSGFQPQHF
>TRBJ2-3|TRBV4-2|16
CASSIRLSGGEDTQYF
>TRBJ2-7|TRBV4-3|14
CASSQGKASYEQYF
>TRBJ2-7|TRBV30|13
CALQDLRPYEQYF
>TRBJ2-2|TRBV15|16
CATSRVKGINTGELFF
>TRBJ2-3|TRBV27|14
CASSFLAGTDTQYF
>TRBJ2-5|TRBV5-6|14
CASSATGSQETQYF
>TRBJ2-7|TRBV4-3|15
CASSQAGTDSYEQYF
>TRBJ1-5|TRBV28|14
CASSFLANNQPQHF
>TRBJ2-2|TRBV7-7|13
CASSVGGNGELFF